Below, 31 T cell receptor beta chains from the same sample are listed, as sequenced in a study of T cells in Graves' hyperthyroidism and ophthalmopathy. Amplification of TCR beta CDR3 regions was performed using RNA transcripts as template. RT-PCR in the first round (using the HTBI primer set) targeted the TCR CDR3. A single record per CDR3 protein comes from TCRdb applying MiXCR to the multiplex PCR reads. The data show about 600,000 distinct CDR3 sequences, about 16% seen once. The specimen sequenced was blood. The receptors come from a woman aged 40 to 55 with Graves' ophthalmopathy.

In its sample, this clonotype was seen a few times. The V call is TRBV27, the J call TRBJ1-5; TRBD1 might be the D (5 bases). The CDR3 length is 15 residues. Germline V CDR1 and CDR2: MNHEY, SMNVEV (reference sequence). The V gene lost 5 bases and the J gene lost 7 bases, with 18 bases spanning the gap. CDR3 DNA sequence: TGTGCCAGCAGTGAAAGAAACTATGACAGCCAGCCCCAGCATTTT. It yields the protein CASSERNYDSQPQHF.

Ten or more counts support this clonotype. The rearrangement links TRBV7-6 to TRBJ1-1; unclear D gene. Germline CDR1 and CDR2: SGHVS and FNYEAQ. The CDR3 has 13 residues. Trimming stripped 5 bases from V and 2 bases from J, with 9 bases between. The DNA of the CDR3 is TGTGCCAGCAGCCCCTTAGTAAACACTGAAGCTTTCTTT. Translated: CASSPLVNTEAFF.

The rearrangement joins TRBV7-3 to TRBJ1-1, with D tentatively TRBD1 (6 bases). CDR1 is SGHTA, CDR2 FQGTGA, per germline. The CDR3 contains 15 residues. V lost 0 bases, J lost 3 bases, and 11 bases lay in between. Here the CDR3 DNA reads TGTGCCAGCAGCTTAACAGGGGGATTATACACTGAAGCTTTCTTT. This codes for CASSLTGGLYTEAFF.

The J gene is TRBJ2-7, the V gene TRBV11-1; 8 bases are a match to TRBD1. The CDR3 length is 14 residues. The germline CDR1 and CDR2 sequences are SGHAT and FQDESV (reference sequence). V trimming: 5 bases; J trimming: 5 bases; junction bases outside the gene matches: 8. CDR3 coding DNA: TGTGCCAGCAGCCTCCGGACAGGGAGCGACGAGCAGTACTTC. Translated, it gives CASSLRTGSDEQYF.

This clonotype has at least ten counts. This chain links TRBV12-3 or TRBV12-4 with TRBJ1-3; D remains ambiguous. The germline V and J ends were trimmed by 2 bases and 0 bases, with 8 bases remaining between them. This CDR3 region has 15 residues. CDR3 nucleotides: TGTGCCAGCAGTTTATCGCTGAGCTCTGGAAACACCATATATTTT. Protein sequence: CASSLSLSSGNTIYF.

The J gene is TRBJ2-1, the V gene TRBV6-4; D tentatively fits TRBD1 or TRBD2 (5 bases each). Germline CDR1 MRHNA, CDR2 SNTAGT. V shed 0 bases and J shed 2 bases, with 11 bases lying between them. The CDR3 contains 16 residues. The CDR3 loop reads CASSDSRGSPYNEQFF. CDR3 nucleotide sequence: TGTGCCAGCAGTGACTCGAGGGGCAGCCCCTACAATGAGCAGTTCTTC.

The chain is built from TRBV20-1 and TRBJ2-5, with 13 bases aligning to TRBD2. V was pared by 5 bases and J by 2 bases, with 8 bases of the junction left unmatched. Germline V gene data show CDR1 as DFQATT and CDR2 as SNEGSKA (reference sequence). This CDR3 comprises 16 residues. The CDR3, as DNA: TGCAGTGCTGGAGGACTAGCGGGAGCTACACAAGAGACCCAGTACTTC. Protein product: CSAGGLAGATQETQYF.

V is TRBV20-1 and J is TRBJ1-1, with 9 bases matching TRBD1. There are 15 residues in the CDR3. V was pared by 6 bases and J by 0 bases, with 8 bases of the junction left unmatched. Per germline, CDR1 DFQATT and CDR2 SNEGSKA (reference sequence). In DNA, the CDR3 is TGCAGTGCCGGCGGGACAGGGCTTTTGAACACTGAAGCTTTCTTT. Translation gives CSAGGTGLLNTEAFF.

In its sample, this clonotype was seen a few times. The chain uses TRBV10-1 and TRBJ2-5, with a tentative D call TRBD2 (6 bases). With 0 bases removed from V and 2 bases from J, the gap between germline ends came to 16 bases. The CDR3 covers 17 residues. CDR1 is WNHNN, CDR2 SYGVQD, per germline (reference sequence). The CDR3 region has the DNA TGCGCCAGCAGTGAGTCCCTGTGGAATAGCGGACAAGAGACCCAGTACTTC. It is translated as CASSESLWNSGQETQYF.

This clonotype was seen many times. The chain combines TRBV5-1 with TRBJ2-3, with 8 bases fitting TRBD2. The CDR3 covers 17 residues. The J segment lost 2 bases and the V segment lost 0 bases, leaving 8 bases of the junction unmatched. CDR1 and CDR2 (germline): SGHRS, YFSETQ. The DNA of the CDR3 is TGCGCCAGCAGCTTGGGGGCTAGCGGGTCACTCACAGATACGCAGTATTTT. Its protein is CASSLGASGSLTDTQYF.

The chain has TRBV7-2 and TRBJ2-5, with 8 bases matching TRBD2. Germline lookup yields CDR1 SGHTA and CDR2 FQGNSA. Unmatched junction bases numbered 7, after V lost 1 base and J lost 0 bases. CDR3 length: 17 amino acids. Here the CDR3 DNA reads TGTGCCAGCAGCTTAGAACGGGAGGGGCGGTACCAAGAGACCCAGTACTTC. Its translation is CASSLEREGRYQETQYF.

This clonotype was counted ten times or more. The chain uses TRBV6-2 or TRBV6-3 and TRBJ2-1; D is ambiguous. Germline CDR1 reads MNHEY; CDR2 reads SVGEGT. The CDR3 runs 12 residues. V dropped 2 bases and J dropped 6 bases, with 5 bases sitting between them. In DNA form, the CDR3 reads TGTGCCAGCAGTTACGCGATCAATGAGCAGTTCTTC. Its protein is CASSYAINEQFF.

This clonotype showed up many times. The CDR3 region has the DNA TGTGCCAGCACGTCGACTAGCGGTTCCTACGAGCAGTACTTC. This sequence encodes CASTSTSGSYEQYF. The rearrangement joins TRBV2 to TRBJ2-7; 9 nucleotides agree with TRBD2. The length of the CDR3 is 14 residues. J lost 1 base, V lost 7 bases, and 5 bases had no gene match. Germline V gives CDR1 SNHLY, CDR2 FYNNEI.

This clonotype was seen more than once but under ten times. The chain employs TRBV20-1 and TRBJ2-7, with 10 bases matching TRBD2. Germline V gene lookup returns CDR1 DFQATT and CDR2 SNEGSKA (reference sequence). This CDR3 comprises 14 residues. Trimming took 2 bases from V and 1 from J; bases not matched to a gene: 2. The CDR3 DNA is TGCAGTGCTAGAAAGCGGGGGGGATCCTACGAGCAGTACTTC. Translated: CSARKRGGSYEQYF.

The gene calls are TRBV12-3 or TRBV12-4 and TRBJ2-3; 12 nucleotides agree with TRBD1. Trimming removed 3 bases from V and 5 bases from J; junction bases left unmatched: 6. This CDR3 is built from 16 residues. CDR3 DNA: TGTGCCAGCAGTTTGGGGACAGGGGGCGCGGGAGATACGCAGTATTTT. Amino acid sequence: CASSLGTGGAGDTQYF.

The rearrangement joins TRBV6-1 to TRBJ1-2; 8 nucleotides line up with TRBD1. V gave up 6 bases and J gave up 0 bases; unmatched junction bases: 9. Germline values: CDR1 MNHNS, CDR2 SASEGT. There are 16 residues in the CDR3. Written as DNA, the CDR3 is TGTGCCAGCAGCGCCCATTGGACAGGGACTAACTATGGCTACACCTTC. It is translated as CASSAHWTGTNYGYTF.

The rearrangement uses TRBV28 and TRBJ2-7; D is possibly TRBD1 (6 bases). CDR3 length equals 16 residues. V lost 2 bases, J lost 4 bases, and 18 bases lay in between. The germline V gene has CDR1 MDHEN and CDR2 SYDVKM. This CDR3 is CASSLSLGALGYEQYF. The CDR3 nucleotides are TGTGCCAGCAGTTTAAGTTTGGGGGCGTTAGGTTACGAGCAGTACTTC.

This clonotype was counted at least ten times. V usage is TRBV7-8 and J usage is TRBJ2-2; D is perhaps TRBD1 (6 bases). Germline V gene sequence: CDR1 SGHVS, CDR2 FQNEAQ. The V end lost 1 base, the J end lost 1 base, and 7 bases lay between the germline ends. This CDR3 spans 15 amino acids. In DNA, the CDR3 is TGTGCCAGCAGCTTAGTAGGGGGGAACACCGGGGAGCTGTTTTTT. Protein product: CASSLVGGNTGELFF.

This clonotype was counted a few times. This sequence joins TRBV2 and TRBJ1-1; D unresolved. Per the germline V gene, CDR1 is SNHLY and CDR2 is FYNNEI. V was shortened by 2 bases and J by 1 base, with 11 bases between the two germline ends. The CDR3 is 15 amino acids. The CDR3, as DNA: TGTGCCAGCAGTGAAAGGGCTAGAGAGAACACTGAAGCTTTCTTT. Amino acids: CASSERARENTEAFF.

This clonotype was found a few times. The chain employs TRBV7-9 and TRBJ2-1, with a possible D match to TRBD1 (5 bases). The CDR3 consists of 15 residues. Per the germline V gene, CDR1 is SEHNR and CDR2 is FQNEAQ (reference sequence). V shed 7 bases and J shed 0 bases, with 13 bases lying between them. The CDR3 sequence: CASTPGLGSYNEQFF. The CDR3 region has the DNA TGTGCCAGCACCCCAGGGCTAGGCTCCTACAATGAGCAGTTCTTC.

This clonotype was picked up one time. As the CDR3 is not closed by the conserved phenylalanine or tryptophan, this likely results from a read error. The chain has TRBV3-1 and TRBJ1-1; TRBD1 agrees at 7 bases. The germline gives CDR1 LGHDT, CDR2 YNNKEL (reference sequence). This CDR3 has 15 amino acids. CDR3 region: CAGSRRTGRNTEAFS. In DNA form, the CDR3 reads TGTGCCGGCAGCCGTCGGACAGGAAGGAACACTGAAGCTTTCTCT.

The CDR3 loop reads CASADRDLRSETQYF. The CDR3 DNA reads as TGTGCCAGCGCAGACCGGGACTTGCGTTCGGAGACCCAGTACTTC. V usage is TRBV2 and J usage is TRBJ2-5; D possibly corresponds to TRBD2 (6 bases). This CDR3 contains 15 residues. V lost 8 bases to trimming and J lost 5 bases, with 21 bases between them. Per the germline V gene, CDR1 is SNHLY and CDR2 is FYNNEI.

This clonotype has a count of ten or more. The CDR3: CSARTGQDEKLFF. In DNA, the CDR3 is TGCAGCGCCAGGACAGGGCAGGATGAAAAACTGTTTTTT. This sequence joins TRBV29-1 and TRBJ1-4, with 8 bases lining up with TRBD1. CDR1 SQVTM and CDR2 ANQGSEA come from the germline V gene. The V gene end was trimmed by 7 bases and the J gene end by 6 bases; junction bases not matched to a gene: 7. The CDR3 has 13 residues.

This clonotype has at least ten counts. The chain joins TRBV6-1 to TRBJ1-1; D uncertain. Trimming took 5 bases from V and 1 from J, leaving 14 bases between them. The CDR3 totals 15 residues. Germline V CDR1 and CDR2: MNHNS, SASEGT. CDR3 sequence (DNA): TGTGCCAGCAGTCTACAACCCGAATCGAACACTGAAGCTTTCTTT. Its protein product is CASSLQPESNTEAFF.

The V and J genes are TRBV2 and TRBJ1-5; 7 nucleotides align to TRBD1. The trim removed 4 bases at V and 5 bases at J, leaving 5 bases unmatched. CDR3 length: 14 amino acids. CDR1 SNHLY and CDR2 FYNNEI come from the germline V gene. The CDR3 DNA reads as TGTGCCAGCAGTGCCGACAGGGCCCATCAGCCCCAGCATTTT. The encoded protein is CASSADRAHQPQHF.

This clonotype occurred many times. This chain connects TRBV6-1 to TRBJ1-1; possibly TRBD1 for D (5 bases). Germline values: CDR1 MNHNS, CDR2 SASEGT. This CDR3 contains 14 residues. Trimming removed 3 bases at V and 5 bases at J, with 13 bases between. CDR3 sequence reads: CASSDFWDGTEAFF. Here the CDR3 DNA reads TGTGCCAGCAGTGACTTTTGGGACGGGACTGAAGCTTTCTTT.

V usage is TRBV29-1 and J usage is TRBJ2-7; TRBD1 or TRBD2 may be the D gene (5 bases each). With 7 bases removed from V and 2 bases from J, the gap between germline ends came to 9 bases. CDR3 length equals 11 residues. CDR1 SQVTM and CDR2 ANQGSEA come from the germline V gene. The CDR3 here is CSGGTTYEQYF. The CDR3 bases are TGCAGCGGGGGGACGACCTACGAGCAGTACTTC.

There are many counts of this clonotype. V is TRBV2 and J is TRBJ2-2; no clear D. Germline CDR1 reads SNHLY; CDR2 reads FYNNEI. This CDR3 comprises 15 residues. Trimming shortened V by 2 bases and J by 4 bases, and 11 bases separated the two germline ends. The CDR3 loop reads CASSERDFVTGELFF. CDR3 nucleotide sequence: TGTGCCAGCAGTGAAAGGGATTTCGTCACCGGGGAGCTGTTTTTT.

Points on this clonotype: A much larger clonotype is one base distant, so this may be a read error. V usage is TRBV3-1 and J usage is TRBJ1-2; 7 nucleotides align to TRBD1. CDR1 is LGHDT, CDR2 YNNKEL, per germline (reference sequence). The CDR3 is 15 residues long. After removal of 1 base from V and 5 bases from J, the junction contained 7 bases not matched to a gene. The CDR3 nucleotides read TGTGCCAGCAGCCAAGGTGGACAGGCGCTATATGGCTACACCTTC. It encodes CASSQGGQALYGYTF.

This clonotype has only a few counts. The rearrangement links TRBV12-5 to TRBJ2-3, with 7 positions matching TRBD1. The CDR3 consists of 15 residues. V was pared by 3 bases and J by 2 bases, with 5 bases of the junction left unmatched. Germline V gives CDR1 LGHNT, CDR2 FRNRAP. The CDR3 sequence is CASGFSGTVTDTQYF. CDR3 DNA: TGTGCTAGTGGTTTTTCCGGGACAGTCACAGATACGCAGTATTTT.

The chain carries TRBV6-4 and TRBJ1-1; D unclear. Trimming removed 0 bases at V and 3 bases at J, with 11 bases between. The germline V gene encodes CDR1 MRHNA and CDR2 SNTAGT. CDR3 length equals 15 residues. CDR3 in amino acids: CASSDSIRFDTEAFF. The DNA of the CDR3 is TGTGCCAGCAGTGACTCGATCAGGTTTGACACTGAAGCTTTCTTT.